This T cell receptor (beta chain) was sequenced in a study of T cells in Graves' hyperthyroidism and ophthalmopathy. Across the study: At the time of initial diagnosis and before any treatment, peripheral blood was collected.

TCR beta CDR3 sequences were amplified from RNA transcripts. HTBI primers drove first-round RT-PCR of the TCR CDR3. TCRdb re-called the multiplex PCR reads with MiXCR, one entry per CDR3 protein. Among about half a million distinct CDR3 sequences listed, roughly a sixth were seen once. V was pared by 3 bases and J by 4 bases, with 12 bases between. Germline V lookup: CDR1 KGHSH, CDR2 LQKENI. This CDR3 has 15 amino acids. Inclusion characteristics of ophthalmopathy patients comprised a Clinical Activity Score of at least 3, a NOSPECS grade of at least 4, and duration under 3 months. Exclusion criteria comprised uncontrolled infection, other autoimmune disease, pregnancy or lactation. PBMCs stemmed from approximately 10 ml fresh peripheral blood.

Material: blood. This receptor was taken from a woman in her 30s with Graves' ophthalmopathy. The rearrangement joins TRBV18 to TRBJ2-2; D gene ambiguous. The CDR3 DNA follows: TGTGCCAGCTCACCTTGGGCTGCAAGCACCGGGGAGCTGTTTTTT. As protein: CASSPWAASTGELFF. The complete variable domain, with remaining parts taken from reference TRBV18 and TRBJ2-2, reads NAGVMQNPRHLVRRRGQEARLRCSPMKGHSHVYWYRQLPEEGLKFMVYLQKENIIDESGMPKERFSAEFPKEGPSILRIQQVVRGDSAAYFCASSPWAASTGELFFGEGSRLTVL.